What follows describes a single T cell receptor (beta chain). This clone's antigen is unknown. No base qualities exist here, and no much larger clone lies one base off it. The record originates from a study of blood T cell repertoires in COVID-19 (dated by TCRdb to 2019 to 2021). For the wider study: Collaborator samples came from the United States, Italy and Spain and covered acute and convalescent phases of COVID-19. The sample metadata nearly always contained a de-identified subject ID, COVID-19 status, age in years and sex. Where HLA class I and class II types were available, the types were taken from metadata supplied by the sample provider, not from assay-based typing. Subjects who had been exposed to COVID-19, were actively infected with it, or had recovered from it provided the deeply sampled blood TCRbeta repertoires that made up the dataset. The material from the prospective study consisted of cDNA or gDNA derived from T cells, B-cell-depleted T cells, or PBMCs. Samples came from the ongoing ImmuneRACE study (first 160 participants) plus 1,254 subjects from 6 global collaborators. A freely available public database, intended as a resource for researchers studying the immune response to SARS-CoV-2, is where the repertoires were released.

What the authors observed across the whole study: Clinical and demographic metadata were provided uncurated, with the amount varying by source and participant.

The germline V gene (reference sequence) gives CDR1 as MNHEY and CDR2 as SMNVEV. Taken from cysteine to phenylalanine, the CDR3 has 14 residues. Left in the record is the CDR3 DNA by itself, 42 bases read in frame from the first base. V is pared back by 2 bases and J by 5 bases, with 12 bases lying between the germline termini. TCRbeta CDR3 regions were amplified from genomic DNA by means of the immunoSEQ Assay, a bias-controlled multiplex PCR. As for the original processing: Nucleated cell counts per sample were estimated from amplification of reference gene primers within the assay. To quantify the absolute abundance of each unique TCRbeta CDR3 rearrangement, sequence reads were collapsed and filtered. Productive Simpson clonality was computed per sample as the square root of Simpson's diversity index over productive rearrangements. This immuneACCESS table, as held by TCRdb, lists in-frame sequences with V and J called but not all clones. Of the missing ones, under half trace to an unresolved V gene in checked studies; the others have no known cause. V and J calls and clone size come straight from that table; D and trimming were deduced from the DNA. The sample profile shows approximately 440,000 clones; roughly 88% of them were found once. The top ten clonotypes cover around 0.6% of the sample.

Participants in the prospective study were aged roughly 18 to 100 years, lived in more than 20 United States geographic areas, and enrolled through a virtual design. Cohort assignment in the prospective study relied on participant-reported clinical history from a screening survey and a study questionnaire. For ImmuneRACE Cohort 3, a participant was defined as recovered based on two consecutive negative NP/OP PCR tests, clearance by a healthcare professional, or resolution of symptoms. In the prospective study, mobile phlebotomists collected whole blood, serum and a nasopharyngeal or oropharyngeal swab from each participant. Additional blood draws and questionnaires over an approximately 2-month period could optionally be provided by prospective study participants. Before DNA extraction, blood samples from the prospective study were shipped at room temperature or frozen.

The source is a man aged 18 to 29 who had recovered from COVID-19. The sequenced sample consisted of PBMCs or T cells enriched from blood (not recorded which). The rearrangement joined TRBV27 to TRBJ1-2, with a weak D call of TRBD1 (6 bases match). The DNA sequence is as follows: TGTGCCAGCAGTTTACGTGGACAGCGGTATGGCTACACCTTC. Its protein reads: CASSLRGQRYGYTF.